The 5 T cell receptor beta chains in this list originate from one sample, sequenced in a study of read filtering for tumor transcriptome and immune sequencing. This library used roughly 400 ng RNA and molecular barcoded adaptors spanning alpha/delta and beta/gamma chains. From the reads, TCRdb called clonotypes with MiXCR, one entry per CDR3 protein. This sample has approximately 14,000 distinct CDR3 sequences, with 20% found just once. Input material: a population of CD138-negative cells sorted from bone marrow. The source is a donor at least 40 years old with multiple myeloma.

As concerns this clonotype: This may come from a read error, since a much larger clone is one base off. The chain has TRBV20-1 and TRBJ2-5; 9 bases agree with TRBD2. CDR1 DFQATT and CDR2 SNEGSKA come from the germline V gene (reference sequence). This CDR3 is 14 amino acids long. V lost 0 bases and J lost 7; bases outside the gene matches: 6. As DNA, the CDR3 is TGCAGTGCTAGAGATGTGACTAGCGGAGTGACCCAGTACTTC. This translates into CSARDVTSGVTQYF.

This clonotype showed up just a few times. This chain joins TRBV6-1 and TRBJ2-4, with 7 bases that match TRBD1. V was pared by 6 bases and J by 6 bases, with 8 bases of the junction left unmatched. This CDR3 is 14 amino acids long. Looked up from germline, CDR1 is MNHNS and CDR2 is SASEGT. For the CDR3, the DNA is TGTGCCAGCAGATCGGGACAGATGATAAACATTCAGTACTTC. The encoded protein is CASRSGQMINIQYF.

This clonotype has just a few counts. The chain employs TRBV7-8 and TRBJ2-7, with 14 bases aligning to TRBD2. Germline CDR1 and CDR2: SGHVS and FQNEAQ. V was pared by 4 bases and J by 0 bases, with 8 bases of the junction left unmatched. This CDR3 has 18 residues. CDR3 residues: CASSSRTSGGLSSYEQYF. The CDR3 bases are TGTGCCAGCAGCTCACGGACTAGCGGGGGGCTCAGCTCCTACGAGCAGTACTTC. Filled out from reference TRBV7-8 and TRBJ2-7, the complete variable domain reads GAGVSQSPRYKVAKRGQDVALRCDPISGHVSLFWYQQALGQGPEFLTYFQNEAQLDKSGLPSDRFFAERPEGSVSTLKIQRTQQEDSAVYLCASSSRTSGGLSSYEQYFGPGTRLTVT.

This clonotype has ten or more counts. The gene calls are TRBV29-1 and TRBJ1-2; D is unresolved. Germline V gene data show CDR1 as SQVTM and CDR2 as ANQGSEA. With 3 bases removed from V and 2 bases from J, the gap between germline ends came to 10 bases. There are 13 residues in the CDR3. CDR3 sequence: CSVEKPENYGYTF. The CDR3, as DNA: TGCAGCGTTGAGAAGCCAGAGAACTATGGCTACACCTTC.

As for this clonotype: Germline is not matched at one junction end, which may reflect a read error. CDR3 DNA: TGTGCCAGCAGCCAGATGGGACTAGCGGGAGAGGATATGCAGTATTTT. This encodes CASSQMGLAGEDMQYF. The J gene is TRBJ2-3, the V gene TRBV3-1; 14 bases line up with TRBD2. The CDR3 loop spans 16 amino acids. CDR1 is LGHDT, CDR2 YNNKEL, per germline (reference sequence).